This T cell receptor (beta chain) originates from a study of T-cell reconstitution after alpha-beta-depleted transplantation in children. Study results and limitations: Reportedly, roughly two months post-transplant, alpha-beta T cells arose from several hundred expanded graft clones.

TCRbeta library preparation incorporated unique molecular identifiers. TCRdb processed the PCR reads anew with MiXCR; each CDR3 protein has one entry. The table records 250,000 to 400,000 distinct CDR3 sequences, approximately 23% of them present only once. Worth noting for this clonotype: What it binds is not known.

The sample in question was PBMCs, mostly from graft donor cells, obtained 180 days after TCRalphabeta/CD19-depleted stem cell transplant. The clonotype was recovered from a male patient younger than 18 who had a stem cell transplant for acute lymphoblastic leukemia, so the T cells may come from the graft donor.

The CDR3 DNA follows: TGTGCCATCGGCAGGGCTAATGAAAAACTGTTTTTT. Translation: CAIGRANEKLFF. J is TRBJ1-4 and V is TRBV15, with D perhaps TRBD1 (5 bases). V lost 10 bases to trimming and J lost 3 bases, with 9 bases between them. Germline assignment: CDR1 LNHNV and CDR2 YYDKDF (reference sequence). CDR3 length equals 12 residues.